Below, 3 T cell receptor beta chains from the same sample are listed, as sequenced in a study of T-cell memory formation after mild COVID-19. TCRdb ran MiXCR on the 5' RACE reads and lists one entry per CDR3 protein. The table shows 250,000 to 400,000 distinct CDR3 sequences, with approximately 14% occurring only once. The sequenced material came from PBMCs or a T cell subset sorted from them (not recorded which). The receptors were gathered from a young man who had mild COVID-19 (a few samples of this study predate the infection). Cell type and time point are not known.

This clonotype occurred many times. This rearrangement joins TRBV29-1 to TRBJ2-3, with a weak D call TRBD2 (5 bases). Germline V gene data show CDR1 as SQVTM and CDR2 as ANQGSEA. CDR3 size: 16 residues. Trimming removed 7 bases at V and 1 base at J, with 21 bases between. DNA for the CDR3: TGCAGCGCCGGGTCGGGAAAGCGCTGGGGCACAGATACGCAGTATTTT. The encoded protein is CSAGSGKRWGTDTQYF.

The CDR3 nucleotides are TGTGCCAGTAGTATCGGAAACAATCAGCCCCAGCATTTT. It translates to CASSIGNNQPQHF. The gene calls are TRBV19 and TRBJ1-5, with D unclear. CDR1 is LNHDA and CDR2 is SQIVND in the germline V gene (reference sequence). The CDR3 runs 13 residues. V lost 3 bases and J lost 3, with 6 bases in between.

This clonotype has a handful of counts. This chain uses TRBV24-1 with TRBJ2-3; possible D gene TRBD1, 5 bases. The length of the CDR3 is 13 residues. Germline V gene data show CDR1 as KGHDR and CDR2 as SFDVKD. V lost 7 bases, J lost 2 bases, and 9 bases lay in between. The CDR3 protein is CATRRQLTDTQYF. CDR3 DNA: TGTGCCACCAGACGACAGCTCACAGATACGCAGTATTTT.